This entry concerns a single T cell receptor beta chain. This entry comes from a study of shared clonotypes between healthy human individuals. TCRdb's copy holds only in-frame clones and misses some; the assay was immunoSEQ multiplex PCR. The table records over 1.4 million clones, roughly 97% of them present only once. This clonotype originated in a man aged 25 to 40 in good health. Sequenced sample: naive CD4+ T cells sorted from blood. Subset indicated: CD45RA+ positively selected.

For the CDR3, the DNA is TGTGCCAGCAGCGTAGCGTCAGAGTATAGCAATCAGCCCCAGCATTTT. This sequence encodes CASSVASEYSNQPQHF. This chain joins TRBV9 and TRBJ1-5, with D hard to call. V was pared by 0 bases and J by 0 bases, with 10 bases between. Germline V CDR1 and CDR2: SGDLS, YYNGEE. The CDR3 runs 16 residues.